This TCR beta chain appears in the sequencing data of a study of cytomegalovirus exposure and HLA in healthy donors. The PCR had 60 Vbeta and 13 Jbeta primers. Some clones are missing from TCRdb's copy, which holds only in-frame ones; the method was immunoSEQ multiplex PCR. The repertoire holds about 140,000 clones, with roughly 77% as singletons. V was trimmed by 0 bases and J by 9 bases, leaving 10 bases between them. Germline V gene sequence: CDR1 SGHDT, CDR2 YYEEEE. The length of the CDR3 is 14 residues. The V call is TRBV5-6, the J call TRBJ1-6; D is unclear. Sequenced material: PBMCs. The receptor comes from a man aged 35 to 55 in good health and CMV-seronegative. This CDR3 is CASSLVPGGSPLHF. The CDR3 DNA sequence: TGTGCCAGCAGCTTGGTTCCAGGAGGTTCACCCCTCCACTTT.